The T cell receptor (beta chain) under discussion was sequenced for a study of CD8 T cells in ankylosing spondylitis. Quantitative molecular-barcoded 5'-RACE generated the TCR beta libraries. TCRdb re-analysed the 5' RACE reads in MiXCR, keeping a single row per CDR3 protein. This sample has around 480,000 distinct CDR3 sequences, with over 15% found just once. V gave up 3 bases and J gave up 4 bases, with 12 bases separating them. From germline, CDR1 is SGHAT and CDR2 FQNNGV. The CDR3 loop spans 14 amino acids. Study results and limitations: Researchers report that disease-linked clones proved CD8+ and relatively rare in peripheral blood. Within matched ankylosing spondylitis synovial fluid, disease-linked clones were reportedly significantly enriched. In synovial fluid and blood from reactive arthritis, some motif variants were previously reported. What appeared characteristic of ankylosing spondylitis blood was a TCR beta motif of eight highly homologous variants.

This clonotype was observed many times. Its antigen is unknown. J is TRBJ1-1 and V is TRBV11-2; possible D gene TRBD1, 5 bases. The sample consisted of blood, either unsorted or a sorted T cell fraction (not recorded which). This TCR came from a male donor with ankylosing spondylitis. The CDR3 spells CASSFRGEGTEAFF. CDR3 sequence (DNA): TGTGCCAGCAGCTTCCGGGGCGAAGGCACTGAAGCTTTCTTT.